What follows are 20 T cell receptor beta chains derived from one specimen sequenced in a study of follicular helper T cells after annual influenza vaccination. Profiling relied on immunoSEQ multiplex PCR, and the TCRdb table lists in-frame clones only, not all of them. The top ten clones hold roughly 0.35% of a sample with 9,800 or so clones, 83% of them seen once. Time point given: 2014-2015 season, 7 days after vaccination. Sequences were derived from CXCR5- memory CD4+ T cells sorted from blood, sampled 7 days after influenza vaccination. Source of these receptors: an adult who received the influenza vaccine.

The sample holds one count of this clone. The rearrangement joins TRBV10-3 to TRBJ2-7, with TRBD2 matching 8 bases. Germline trimming cut 10 bases from V and 3 bases from J; bases unmatched to any gene: 11. The CDR3 totals 14 residues. The germline CDR1 and CDR2 sequences are ENHRY and SYGVKD. The CDR3 spells CATQGRGENYEQYF. The CDR3 DNA reads as TGTGCCACCCAGGGGCGGGGGGAGAACTACGAGCAGTACTTC.

The chain combines TRBV6-5 with TRBJ2-3; D might be TRBD1 (6 bases). The CDR3 length is 14 residues. Germline lookup yields CDR1 MNHEY and CDR2 SVGAGI. V shed 9 bases and J shed 4 bases, with 17 bases lying between them. CDR3 amino acids: CASRGGRGPDTQYF. The DNA of the CDR3 is TGTGCCAGTCGAGGAGGCAGGGGTCCAGATACGCAGTATTTT.

The rearrangement uses TRBV7-2 and TRBJ2-1; TRBD2 aligns across 9 bases. From germline, CDR1 is SGHTA and CDR2 FQGNSA. V lost 6 bases and J lost 4; bases outside the gene matches: 4. The CDR3 is 14 amino acids. DNA for the CDR3: TGTGCCAGCAGGCTAGCGGGACTTTACAATGAGCAGTTCTTC. Residues: CASRLAGLYNEQFF. Combining the CDR3 with reference TRBV7-2 and TRBJ2-1 gives the whole variable domain GAGVSQSPSNKVTEKGKDVELRCDPISGHTALYWYRQSLGQGLEFLIYFQGNSAPDKSGLPSDRFSAERTGGSVSTLTIQRTQQEDSAVYLCASRLAGLYNEQFFGPGTRLTVL.

The J gene is TRBJ1-4, the V gene TRBV14; D gene unclear. The CDR3 sequence is 15 residues long. Germline assignment: CDR1 SGHDN and CDR2 FVKESK. V was pared by 4 bases and J by 0 bases, with 9 bases between. The CDR3: CASSPNRATNEKLFF. Written as DNA, the CDR3 is TGTGCCAGCAGCCCGAACAGAGCAACTAATGAAAAACTGTTTTTT.

This clone has just one count. The CDR3 coding sequence is TGTGCCAGCAGCTTAGTAGCCAGGGCCGGCTACAATGAGCAGTTCTTC. This encodes CASSLVARAGYNEQFF. This chain uses TRBV7-6 with TRBJ2-1, with a possible D match to TRBD1 (5 bases). This CDR3 has 16 residues. With 1 base removed from V and 3 bases from J, the gap between germline ends came to 13 bases. Germline CDR1 SGHVS, CDR2 FNYEAQ.

This clone was seen a single time. V usage is TRBV2 and J usage is TRBJ1-3, with unresolved D. Trimming removed 2 bases from V and 4 bases from J, with 9 bases in between. In germline, CDR1 is SNHLY, CDR2 FYNNEI. This CDR3 is 14 amino acids long. The chain's CDR3 is CASSERGMGNTIYF. The CDR3 nucleotides read TGTGCCAGCAGTGAACGTGGTATGGGAAACACCATATATTTT.

The chain has TRBV28 and TRBJ1-1, with a tentative D call TRBD1 (5 bases). Germline lookup yields CDR1 MDHEN and CDR2 SYDVKM. V shed 3 bases and J shed 3 bases, with 11 bases lying between them. The CDR3 has 14 residues. The CDR3: CASSFWGKYTEAFF. The CDR3 region has the DNA TGTGCCAGCAGTTTTTGGGGGAAGTACACTGAAGCTTTCTTT.

This chain links TRBV18 with TRBJ1-1; a weak D match, TRBD1 (5 bases). The germline V gene has CDR1 KGHSH and CDR2 LQKENI. The CDR3 sequence is 16 residues long. The V gene lost 4 bases and the J gene lost 4 bases, with 19 bases spanning the gap. The CDR3, as DNA: TGTGCCAGCTCACAAAGCGAAAGACAGAGGAGCACTGAAGCTTTCTTT. Translating it yields CASSQSERQRSTEAFF. The full variable domain, its missing parts supplied by reference TRBV18 and TRBJ1-1, is NAGVMQNPRHLVRRRGQEARLRCSPMKGHSHVYWYRQLPEEGLKFMVYLQKENIIDESGMPKERFSAEFPKEGPSILRIQQVVRGDSAAYFCASSQSERQRSTEAFFGQGTRLTVV.

This chain uses TRBV19 with TRBJ2-4; D remains ambiguous. This CDR3 is built from 14 residues. CDR1 and CDR2 (germline): LNHDA, SQIVND (reference sequence). Trimming pared 3 bases from V and 3 bases from J, leaving 9 bases between. CDR3 loop: CASSISVGKNIQYF. DNA for the CDR3: TGTGCCAGTAGTATCTCAGTAGGCAAAAACATTCAGTACTTC.

As for this clone: Other DNA sequences in the sample encode the same CDR3. V gene TRBV25-1 combines with J gene TRBJ2-1, with 10 bases fitting TRBD2. The CDR3 is made up of 15 amino acids. V was pared by 5 bases and J by 3 bases, with 4 bases of the junction left unmatched. Germline V gene lookup returns CDR1 MGHDK and CDR2 SYGVNS. CDR3 bases: TGTGCCAGCAGTAGTAGCGGGGGGATCTACAATGAGCAGTTCTTC. It codes for CASSSSGGIYNEQFF.

This chain connects TRBV9 to TRBJ2-6; D ambiguous. The CDR3 length is 12 residues. Trimming stripped 5 bases from V and 2 bases from J, with 2 bases between. Looked up from germline, CDR1 is SGDLS and CDR2 is YYNGEE. CDR3 residues: CASRTGANVLTF. CDR3 coding DNA: TGTGCCAGCAGAACTGGGGCCAACGTCCTGACTTTC.

The V and J genes are TRBV19 and TRBJ1-1; D gene unclear. The CDR3 is made up of 15 amino acids. The V end was cut by 3 bases, the J end by 4 bases, with 15 bases between. The germline V gene has CDR1 LNHDA and CDR2 SQIVND (reference sequence). The CDR3 region has the DNA TGTGCCAGTAGTATCTTGACGGTTGGGAGCACTGAAGCTTTCTTT. Encoded protein: CASSILTVGSTEAFF.

The rearrangement links TRBV7-9 to TRBJ1-4; D is undetermined. The V end was cut by 0 bases, the J end by 0 bases, with 8 bases between. The germline CDR1 and CDR2 sequences are SEHNR and FQNEAQ (reference sequence). This CDR3 has 16 amino acids. CDR3 sequence reads: CASSLALSTTNEKLFF. CDR3 DNA sequence: TGTGCCAGCAGCTTAGCGTTATCGACAACTAATGAAAAACTGTTTTTT.

The V call is TRBV6-1, the J call TRBJ1-1; D unclear. V lost 6 bases to trimming and J lost 3 bases, with 11 bases between them. CDR3 length: 13 amino acids. Germline V gene data show CDR1 as MNHNS and CDR2 as SASEGT. The CDR3 region has the DNA TGTGCCAGCAGGCTGGCCCTTGACACTGAAGCTTTCTTT. This translates into CASRLALDTEAFF.

The chain recombines TRBV12-5 with TRBJ1-4; TRBD1 might be the D (5 bases). Germline CDR1 LGHNT, CDR2 FRNRAP. The CDR3 loop spans 14 amino acids. V shed 6 bases and J shed 10 bases, with 18 bases lying between them. For the CDR3, the DNA is TGTGCTAGTGGATACGTCGGGGCGGGTGGAAAACTGTTTTTT. It translates to CASGYVGAGGKLFF.

The chain is built from TRBV19 and TRBJ1-5; D is unresolved. The CDR3 runs 15 residues. In germline, CDR1 is LNHDA, CDR2 SQIVND (reference sequence). V lost 5 bases to trimming and J lost 4 bases, with 15 bases between them. As DNA, the CDR3 is TGTGCCAGTAGTTACGAAACCACGGGGAATCAGCCCCAGCATTTT. Its protein product is CASSYETTGNQPQHF. The complete variable domain, with remaining parts taken from reference TRBV19 and TRBJ1-5, reads DGGITQSPKYLFRKEGQNVTLSCEQNLNHDAMYWYRQDPGQGLRLIYYSQIVNDFQKGDIAEGYSVSREKKESFPLTVTSAQKNPTAFYLCASSYETTGNQPQHFGDGTRLSIL.

The chain couples TRBV5-1 to TRBJ2-3; D may be TRBD1 (5 bases). Germline CDR1 SGHRS, CDR2 YFSETQ. With 0 bases removed from V and 2 bases from J, the gap between germline ends came to 19 bases. CDR3 length: 18 residues. The CDR3 loop reads CASSLGVVGQVSTDTQYF. CDR3 bases: TGCGCCAGCAGCTTGGGTGTGGTAGGACAAGTCTCCACAGATACGCAGTATTTT.

The rearrangement uses TRBV6-5 and TRBJ1-5, with D uncertain. The V end was cut by 6 bases, the J end by 11 bases, with 14 bases between. The germline V gene has CDR1 MNHEY and CDR2 SVGAGI. The CDR3 loop spans 12 amino acids. CDR3 DNA sequence: TGTGCCAGCAGCCTGCCCAACTTGGCCCAGCATTTT. This sequence encodes CASSLPNLAQHF.

The chain has TRBV6-6 and TRBJ1-6, with D maybe TRBD1 (5 bases). The V end was cut by 0 bases, the J end by 8 bases, with 8 bases between. This CDR3 is built from 14 residues. Germline V gene lookup returns CDR1 MNHNY and CDR2 SVGAGI (reference sequence). CDR3 sequence reads: CASSYSGTDSPLHF. CDR3 DNA: TGTGCCAGCAGTTACTCTGGGACGGATTCACCCCTCCACTTT.

The rearrangement links TRBV7-2 to TRBJ2-7, with D possibly matching TRBD2 (6 bases). This CDR3 comprises 16 residues. Germline lookup yields CDR1 SGHTA and CDR2 FQGNSA. The V end was cut by 1 base, the J end by 2 bases, with 15 bases between. CDR3 in DNA: TGTGCCAGCAGCTTAGGTGTCCGGGGGAGCGCCTACGAGCAGTACTTC. Amino acid sequence: CASSLGVRGSAYEQYF.